These T cell receptor beta chains were read from a single sample in a study of T cell repertoires in cytomegalovirus infection. Their recognized antigens are unknown. TCRdb analysed the reads with MiXCR anew, one entry per CDR3 protein. The table has 300,000 to 400,000 distinct CDR3 sequences, 25% to 30% seen once. Specimen: cultured PBMCs, collected from culture after CMV antigen stimulation. The receptor set was obtained from a human donor in good health (CMV status not recorded). Some clones in this sample may be carry-over from other donors' samples. CDR3s include the opening cysteine and the closing phenylalanine or tryptophan. D genes are given only for firm matches. Some rows mark clone size as missing; the rest say once, few, many or name a class of expanded clone.

>TRBD1|TRBV5-1|.|TRBJ2-5
TGCGCCAGCAGCTCGGGACAGCCATTGAAGACCCAGTACTTC
CASSSGQPLKTQYF
>TRBD2|TRBV10-3|.|TRBJ2-7
TGTGCCATCAGTGAGTCCGAGGGGACTACCTACGAGCAGTACTTC
CAISESEGTTYEQYF
>.|TRBV5-5|.|TRBJ2-1
TGTGCCAGCAGCCTGACCCCGAGCTCCTACAATGAGCAGTTCTTC
CASSLTPSSYNEQFF
>TRBD2|TRBV3-1|few|TRBJ2-3
TGTGCCAGCAGCCTCTGGGGGACTAGCGGGACAGATACGCAGTATTTT
CASSLWGTSGTDTQYF
>TRBD2|TRBV7-2|few|TRBJ2-3
TGTGCCAGCAGCTTTGACGGGGGGGGAGATACGCAGTATTTT
CASSFDGGGDTQYF
>.|TRBV12-3/TRBV12-4|.|TRBJ2-1
TGTGCCAGCAGTTTGACTGTCGATGAGCAGTTCTTC
CASSLTVDEQFF
>.|TRBV19|few|TRBJ1-4
TGTGCCAGTCAAGGGGGAGGAAGGACAACAACTAATGAAAAACTGTTTTTT
CASQGGGRTTTNEKLFF
>.|TRBV7-3|.|TRBJ2-1
TGTGCCAGCAGCTTAATGGGGCAGGGAAATAGAGGTGAGCAGTTCTTC
CASSLMGQGNRGEQFF
>.|TRBV19|.|TRBJ2-1
TGTGCCAGTAGGTCAGGGAGCCGCCCCTACAATGAGCAGTTCTTC
CASRSGSRPYNEQFF
>.|TRBV30|.|TRBJ2-2
TGTGCCTGGAGTGGGGGGCACACCGGGGAGCTGTTTTTT
CAWSGGHTGELFF
>.|TRBV29-1|few|TRBJ2-3
TGCAGCGCTGAACTAGACAGCACAGATACGCAGTATTTT
CSAELDSTDTQYF
>TRBD2|TRBV9|.|TRBJ2-3
TGTGCCAGCAGCGTTCCCCTAGCGGGGGAAGGCACAGATACGCAGTATTTT
CASSVPLAGEGTDTQYF
>TRBD1|TRBV6-1|few|TRBJ1-2
TGTGCCAGCAGCCGCTCCAGACAGGGCTCGAGCGGCTACACCTTC
CASSRSRQGSSGYTF
>.|TRBV7-8|many|TRBJ2-6
TGTGCCAGCAGGCCCCGGGAGTCTGGGGCCAACGTCCTGACTTTC
CASRPRESGANVLTF
>.|TRBV7-6|few|TRBJ2-4
TGTGCCAGCAGCCACCGGGGGAGAAACATTCAGTACTTC
CASSHRGRNIQYF
>.|TRBV11-2|many|TRBJ2-3
TGTGCCAGCAGCTTAGGAGATACGCAGTATTTT
CASSLGDTQYF
>.|TRBV20-1|.|TRBJ1-6
TGCAGTGCTAGAGCTTTAGGGGAGGGAGGGAATTCACCCCTCCACTTT
CSARALGEGGNSPLHF
>.|TRBV11-2|few|TRBJ1-6
TGTGCCAGCAGCTTAGGGGTCAACAATTCACCCCTCCACTTT
CASSLGVNNSPLHF
>.|TRBV29-1|many|TRBJ1-3
TGCAGCGCCGCCACCAGCTCTGGAAACACCATATATTTT
CSAATSSGNTIYF
>.|TRBV28|.|TRBJ2-1
TGTGCCAGCAGCTGGAGCTGGAACCCCCCCTACAATGAGCAGTTCTTC
CASSWSWNPPYNEQFF
>TRBD2|TRBV4-1|.|TRBJ2-1
TGTGCCAGCAGCCAAGATTGGAATCCGGGACTAGCGGGCAATGAGCAGTTCTTC
CASSQDWNPGLAGNEQFF
>TRBD1|TRBV5-4|few|TRBJ1-2
TGTGCCAGCAGCTTTGATATCTCCGCCGGGACAGGGAGCGGCTACACCTTC
CASSFDISAGTGSGYTF
>.|TRBV7-2|few|TRBJ1-1
TGTGCCAGCAGCTTAAGTTACACTGAAGCTTTCTTT
CASSLSYTEAFF
>.|TRBV12-3/TRBV12-4|.|TRBJ1-1
TGTGCCAGCAGTTCCACCACTCCGCAGGGCACTGAAGCTTTCTTT
CASSSTTPQGTEAFF
>.|TRBV12-3/TRBV12-4|.|TRBJ1-2
TGTGCCAGCAGCCCAAGCGACTATGGCTACACCTTC
CASSPSDYGYTF
>.|TRBV7-9|.|TRBJ2-7
TGTGCCAGCAGCCTAGGACACGGGCAGTACTTC
CASSLGHGQYF
>.|TRBV3-1|.|TRBJ2-7
TGTGCCAGCAGCCCCTCTACGGGACCTCTTAGCTCCTACGAGCAGTACTTC
CASSPSTGPLSSYEQYF
>TRBD2|TRBV12-3/TRBV12-4|many|TRBJ2-1
TGTGCCAGCAGTAAACTAGCGGGGGTTGGAAATGAGCAGTTCTTC
CASSKLAGVGNEQFF
>.|TRBV12-3/TRBV12-4|few|TRBJ2-7
TGTGCCAGCAGCCCTGGACAGCTCTACTACGAGCAGTACTTC
CASSPGQLYYEQYF
>.|TRBV12-3/TRBV12-4|many|TRBJ1-1
TGTGCCAGCAGTTTATGGACGGGTGGTACTGAAGCTTTCTTT
CASSLWTGGTEAFF
>TRBD1|TRBV12-3/TRBV12-4|many|TRBJ1-1
TGTGCCAGCAGTCCGACAGGGGACAACGCCCAAGACCCTTTAGCTTTCTTT
CASSPTGDNAQDPLAFF
>TRBD2|TRBV7-2|.|TRBJ2-3
TGTGCCAGCAGCTTAGAGGGGAGGGACACAGATACGCAGTATTTT
CASSLEGRDTDTQYF
>TRBD2|TRBV2|.|TRBJ2-1
TGTGCCAGCAGTGAAACTAGCGGGATCTACAATGAGCAGTTCTTC
CASSETSGIYNEQFF
>.|TRBV24-1|few|TRBJ1-1
TGTGCCACCAGTGACCTACAGGGCGGAGCTTTCTTT
CATSDLQGGAFF
>TRBD1|TRBV5-4|few|TRBJ1-2
TGTGCCAGCAGCTCCAACGGACAGGGATATGGCTACACCTTC
CASSSNGQGYGYTF
>.|TRBV30|.|TRBJ2-1
TGTGCCTGGAGTAAAGCGGGTCTCACTCTCAATGAGCAGTTCTTC
CAWSKAGLTLNEQFF
>.|TRBV5-1|.|TRBJ2-1
TGCGCCAGCAGCTTGGTGACTCAACCGGGGAATGAGCAGTTCTTC
CASSLVTQPGNEQFF
>.|TRBV20-1|.|TRBJ2-1
TGCAGTGCTAGAGGGGATAGGGCGGATACCTACAATGAGCAGTTCTTC
CSARGDRADTYNEQFF
>.|TRBV7-2|many|TRBJ2-1
TGTGCCAGCAGCTTAGGGCAGGGGAGAACGGAGCAGTTCTTC
CASSLGQGRTEQFF